Below are 12 T cell receptor beta chains sequenced from a single sample in a study of cytomegalovirus exposure and HLA in healthy donors. A multiplex PCR was run with 60 Vbeta primers and 13 Jbeta primers. Some clones are missing from TCRdb's copy, which holds only in-frame ones; the method was immunoSEQ multiplex PCR. The sample includes roughly 180,000 clones, 70% to 85% of them seen just once. Sample: PBMCs. These receptors all stem from a man younger than 35 in good health and CMV-seronegative.

The chain recombines TRBV29-1 with TRBJ2-1; 11 bases match TRBD1. This CDR3 is built from 18 residues. The germline V gene has CDR1 SQVTM and CDR2 ANQGSEA. The ends lost 4 bases at V and 2 bases at J; junction bases unmatched: 13. The DNA of the CDR3 is TGCAGCGTTGCTTCGGACAGGGGGCAAGTAGTAACCTACAATGAGCAGTTCTTC. Translated, it gives CSVASDRGQVVTYNEQFF.

The chain is built from TRBV4-3 and TRBJ1-1, with D perhaps matching TRBD1 (5 bases). Germline values: CDR1 LGHNA, CDR2 YSLEER. Trimming removed 0 bases at V and 4 bases at J, with 12 bases between. The CDR3 consists of 15 residues. CDR3 sequence reads: CASSQDTRVGTEAFF. The DNA of the CDR3 is TGCGCCAGCAGCCAAGATACCAGGGTGGGCACTGAAGCTTTCTTT.

V gene TRBV4-3 combines with J gene TRBJ2-2; 16 nucleotides align to TRBD2. This CDR3 is 21 amino acids long. Germline loops: CDR1 LGHNA, CDR2 YSLEER. V was pared by 0 bases and J by 5 bases, with 12 bases of the junction left unmatched. CDR3 region: CASSQDFWGLAGGPGTGELFF. The CDR3 region has the DNA TGCGCCAGCAGCCAAGATTTTTGGGGACTAGCGGGAGGGCCGGGGACCGGGGAGCTGTTTTTT.

The chain joins TRBV12-5 to TRBJ2-7; D might be TRBD1 (6 bases). Trimming cost V 0 bases and J 6 bases, with 18 bases left between them. Germline V gene data show CDR1 as LGHNT and CDR2 as FRNRAP. The CDR3 is made up of 16 amino acids. CDR3 nucleotide sequence: TGTGCTAGTGGTTTGGTACTCGGACAGCCCTCCCGCGAGCAGTACTTC. As protein: CASGLVLGQPSREQYF.

For this clone: Other DNA sequences in this specimen translate into the identical CDR3. The genes are TRBV6-5 and TRBJ1-2, with D possibly being TRBD1 (5 bases). CDR3 size: 14 residues. Trimming shortened V by 2 bases and J by 4 bases, and 11 bases separated the two germline ends. CDR1 MNHEY and CDR2 SVGAGI come from the germline V gene. CDR3 nucleotide sequence: TGTGCCAGCAGTTACCTTGACAGAGGCTATGGCTACACCTTC. This gives the protein CASSYLDRGYGYTF.

V gene TRBV7-3 combines with J gene TRBJ2-5, with 10 bases that match TRBD1. This CDR3 spans 16 amino acids. The V gene end was trimmed by 5 bases and the J gene end by 3 bases; junction bases not matched to a gene: 9. Germline-derived CDR1 and CDR2 are SGHTA and FQGTGA. CDR3 sequence (DNA): TGTGCCAGCAGCCCCACGGGGACAGGGGTAAAAGAGACCCAGTACTTC. Encoded protein: CASSPTGTGVKETQYF.

The chain employs TRBV7-2 and TRBJ2-7, with a tentative D call TRBD1 (6 bases). Germline-derived CDR1 and CDR2 are SGHTA and FQGNSA. V lost 3 bases, J lost 7 bases, and 16 bases lay in between. This CDR3 spans 14 amino acids. The CDR3 sequence: CASSFMWNRGEQYF. DNA for the CDR3: TGTGCCAGCAGCTTCATGTGGAATAGGGGGGAGCAGTACTTC. The variable domain in full, with the rest retrieved from reference TRBV7-2 and TRBJ2-7, is GAGVSQSPSNKVTEKGKDVELRCDPISGHTALYWYRQSLGQGLEFLIYFQGNSAPDKSGLPSDRFSAERTGGSVSTLTIQRTQQEDSAVYLCASSFMWNRGEQYFGPGTRLTVT.

V gene TRBV12-5 combines with J gene TRBJ2-1; TRBD2 matches 12 bases. This CDR3 is built from 14 residues. CDR1 is LGHNT and CDR2 is FRNRAP in the germline V gene. Germline trimming cut 5 bases from V and 8 bases from J; bases unmatched to any gene: 4. CDR3 nucleotides: TGTGCTAGTGGTCTGACTAGCGGGAGCTATGAGCAGTTCTTC. Protein: CASGLTSGSYEQFF. Combining the CDR3 with reference TRBV12-5 and TRBJ2-1 gives the whole variable domain DARVTQTPRHKVTEMGQEVTMRCQPILGHNTVFWYRQTMMQGLELLAYFRNRAPLDDSGMPKDRFSAEMPDATLATLKIQPSEPRDSAVYFCASGLTSGSYEQFFGPGTRLTVL.

This chain uses TRBV7-2 with TRBJ2-1; 8 bases align to TRBD2. V was clipped by 5 bases and J by 0 bases; unmatched bases: 6. Per germline, CDR1 SGHTA and CDR2 FQGNSA. The CDR3 totals 16 residues. CDR3 region: CASSLIAGSSYNEQFF. In DNA form, the CDR3 reads TGTGCCAGCAGCCTGATAGCGGGGAGCTCCTACAATGAGCAGTTCTTC.

The V call is TRBV15, the J call TRBJ2-1; TRBD2 aligns across 9 bases. V gave up 2 bases and J gave up 2 bases; unmatched junction bases: 13. The CDR3 is made up of 19 amino acids. Germline lookup yields CDR1 LNHNV and CDR2 YYDKDF (reference sequence). Written as DNA, the CDR3 is TGTGCCACCAGCAGAATCGGACTAGCGCGAGACCAAACCTACAATGAGCAGTTCTTC. Translating gives CATSRIGLARDQTYNEQFF. Full variable domain (outside the CDR3, taken from reference TRBV15 and TRBJ2-1): DAMVIQNPRYQVTQFGKPVTLSCSQTLNHNVMYWYQQKSSQAPKLLFHYYDKDFNNEADTPDNFQSRRPNTSFCFLDIRSPGLGDTAMYLCATSRIGLARDQTYNEQFFGPGTRLTVL.

The rearrangement links TRBV30 to TRBJ1-2; the D gene is possibly TRBD1 (6 bases). V lost 4 bases and J 8 bases, leaving 14 bases between the germline ends. Germline CDR1 reads GTSNPN; CDR2 reads SVGIG (reference sequence). This CDR3 region has 12 residues. The CDR3 DNA follows: TGTGCCTGGAAGGGGGGGAGACGGGGCTACACCTTC. Its protein product is CAWKGGRRGYTF. The complete variable domain, with remaining parts taken from reference TRBV30 and TRBJ1-2, reads SQTIHQWPATLVQPVGSPLSLECTVEGTSNPNLYWYRQAAGRGLQLLFYSVGIGQISSEVPQNLSASRPQDRQFILSSKKLLLSDSGFYLCAWKGGRRGYTFGSGTRLTVV.

V gene TRBV11-3 combines with J gene TRBJ2-6; D not certain. The CDR3 sequence is 15 residues long. Germline V gene data show CDR1 as SGHNT and CDR2 as YENEEA. Trimming cost V 2 bases and J 4 bases, with 9 bases left between them. CDR3: CASSLYGSGANVLTF. In DNA form, the CDR3 reads TGTGCCAGCAGCTTATACGGTTCGGGGGCCAACGTCCTGACTTTC.